The T cell receptor (beta chain) under discussion was sequenced for a study of T-cell memory formation after mild COVID-19. This CDR3 spans 13 amino acids. Germline assignment: CDR1 SGHRS and CDR2 YFSETQ. The V gene lost 4 bases and the J gene lost 7 bases, with 12 bases spanning the gap. TCRdb re-called the 5' RACE reads through MiXCR, storing one row per CDR3 protein. The table lists under 450,000 distinct CDR3 sequences, around a fifth of them singletons. Sequencing was performed on PBMCs or a T cell subset sorted from them (not recorded which). The gene calls are TRBV5-1 and TRBJ1-5, with TRBD1 as a possible D gene (5 bases). The TCR sequence derives from a man between 18 and 35 years old who had mild COVID-19 (a few samples of this study predate the infection). Cell type and time point are not known. DNA of the CDR3: TGCGCCAGCAGCCCGATAGGGGAGCAGCCCCAGCATTTT. Amino acid sequence: CASSPIGEQPQHF.